Shown below are 23 T cell receptor beta chains from a single sample sequenced in a study of blood T cell repertoires in COVID-19 (dated by TCRdb to the early 2020s). Libraries were made using the immunoSEQ multiplex PCR assay. TCRdb mirrors the immuneACCESS table, restricted to in-frame sequences. Some clones are absent from its copies; in checked studies, under half trace to an unresolved V gene, and the reason for the others is unknown. Counted in this sample were over 85,000 clones; 87% of them appeared once. The ten most abundant clones make up approximately 5.4% of the sample. The sequencing input was peripheral blood. The receptors stem from a woman between 50 and 59 years old with COVID-19, enrolled during active disease.

The genes are TRBV6-6 and TRBJ1-4; 8 nucleotides line up with TRBD1. Germline-derived CDR1 and CDR2 are MNHNY and SVGAGI (reference sequence). CDR3 size: 15 residues. V was clipped by 6 bases and J by 8 bases; unmatched bases: 11. CDR3 residues: CASRNRGTEYEKLFF. The DNA for the CDR3 is TGTGCCAGCAGAAACAGGGGGACAGAATACGAAAAACTGTTTTTT.

The J gene is TRBJ2-7, the V gene TRBV15, with 8 positions matching TRBD2. CDR1 is LNHNV, CDR2 YYDKDF, per germline (reference sequence). This CDR3 is 16 amino acids long. V shed 3 bases, J shed 0 bases, and the junction held 7 bases outside the gene matches. This CDR3 is CATSSGGGRSSYEQYF. The DNA for the CDR3 is TGTGCCACCAGCAGCGGGGGGGGCAGGAGCTCCTACGAGCAGTACTTC.

This clone appeared once. The chain joins TRBV12-3 or TRBV12-4 to TRBJ1-1; possibly TRBD1 for D (6 bases). This CDR3 spans 13 amino acids. V lost 7 bases and J lost 1, with 10 bases in between. CDR3: CASTLGANTEAFF. The CDR3 nucleotides read TGTGCCAGCACTCTGGGGGCGAACACTGAAGCTTTCTTT.

With regard to this clone: The same CDR3 is also encoded by other DNA sequences in this sample. The CDR3 sequence is CASSLGQGETQYF. CDR3 nucleotide sequence: TGTGCCAGCAGCTTAGGCCAGGGGGAGACCCAGTACTTC. This chain joins TRBV11-2 and TRBJ2-5; the D gene is possibly TRBD1 (6 bases). Germline V gene lookup returns CDR1 SGHAT and CDR2 FQNNGV. The V end lost 1 base, the J end lost 5 bases, and 8 bases lay between the germline ends. CDR3 length: 13 amino acids. The whole variable domain, filled in from reference TRBV11-2 and TRBJ2-5, reads EAGVAQSPRYKIIEKRQSVAFWCNPISGHATLYWYQQILGQGPKLLIQFQNNGVVDDSQLPKDRFSAERLKGVDSTLKIQPAKLEDSAVYLCASSLGQGETQYFGPGTRLLVL.

This clone was observed a few times. The V call is TRBV6-4, the J call TRBJ1-1; perhaps TRBD1 as D (6 bases). The V end lost 6 bases, the J end lost 4 bases, and 15 bases lay between the germline ends. The CDR3 runs 14 residues. Per germline, CDR1 MRHNA and CDR2 SNTAGT. The CDR3 sequence is CASREQGLSTEAFF. The DNA of the CDR3 is TGTGCCAGCAGAGAACAGGGCCTCAGCACTGAAGCTTTCTTT.

The chain uses TRBV6-5 and TRBJ1-5; D not resolved. The CDR3 totals 15 residues. Looked up from germline, CDR1 is MNHEY and CDR2 is SVGAGI. V lost 0 bases, J lost 2 bases, and 8 bases lay in between. CDR3 DNA: TGTGCCAGCAGTTACTCCTTTCGGGGCAATCAGCCCCAGCATTTT. Translating gives CASSYSFRGNQPQHF.

This chain connects TRBV10-3 to TRBJ1-3; D is unresolved. Germline assignment: CDR1 ENHRY and CDR2 SYGVKD. CDR3 size: 18 residues. V was pared by 3 bases and J by 0 bases, with 18 bases between. The CDR3 DNA reads TGTGCCATCAGTGATCCCTCCCGCAGGAACTTCTCTGGAAACACCATATATTTT. It is translated as CAISDPSRRNFSGNTIYF.

This chain connects TRBV5-5 to TRBJ2-1; 8 bases match TRBD2. The CDR3 sequence is 15 residues long. CDR1 and CDR2 from the germline V gene are SGHKS and YYEKEE (reference sequence). J was trimmed by 8 bases and V by 2 bases; bases with no gene match: 9. CDR3 protein: CASSFGGAFLYEQFF. For the CDR3, the DNA is TGTGCCAGCAGCTTCGGGGGGGCCTTTTTATATGAGCAGTTCTTC.

The chain recombines TRBV13 with TRBJ2-2; 11 positions match TRBD2. The CDR3 loop spans 15 amino acids. The V gene's germline CDR1 is PRHDT and CDR2 FYEKMQ (reference sequence). V lost 5 bases and J lost 7; bases outside the gene matches: 6. The CDR3 spells CASSATSGAVGELFF. CDR3 nucleotide sequence: TGTGCCAGCAGCGCGACTAGCGGGGCGGTCGGGGAGCTGTTTTTT.

The rearrangement links TRBV6-2 or TRBV6-3 to TRBJ2-7; D may be TRBD1 (6 bases). Germline assignment: CDR1 MNHEY and CDR2 SVGEGT. The CDR3 contains 17 residues. V was trimmed by 4 bases and J by 7 bases, leaving 26 bases between them. The CDR3 spells CASSSGTPPRILREQYF. CDR3 in DNA: TGTGCCAGCAGTTCCGGGACACCTCCTCGAATCCTTCGGGAGCAGTACTTC.

The chain carries TRBV5-4 and TRBJ2-7; D is perhaps TRBD1 (5 bases). Germline values: CDR1 SGHNT, CDR2 YYREEE (reference sequence). The V end lost 2 bases, the J end lost 0 bases, and 6 bases lay between the germline ends. The CDR3 runs to 13 residues. CDR3: CASSFRGSYEQYF. The CDR3 DNA follows: TGTGCCAGCAGCTTTAGGGGCTCCTACGAGCAGTACTTC.

The chain employs TRBV18 and TRBJ1-4; D uncertain. The germline gives CDR1 KGHSH, CDR2 LQKENI. Trimming took 0 bases from V and 8 from J, leaving 13 bases between them. The CDR3 has 15 amino acids. CDR3 coding DNA: TGTGCCAGCTCACCACCGAGCCAGGCGGGGGAAAAACTGTTTTTT. Its translation: CASSPPSQAGEKLFF. The whole variable domain, filled in from reference TRBV18 and TRBJ1-4, reads NAGVMQNPRHLVRRRGQEARLRCSPMKGHSHVYWYRQLPEEGLKFMVYLQKENIIDESGMPKERFSAEFPKEGPSILRIQQVVRGDSAAYFCASSPPSQAGEKLFFGSGTQLSVL.

This rearrangement joins TRBV6-2 or TRBV6-3 to TRBJ2-3; possible D gene TRBD1, 5 bases. V gave up 5 bases and J gave up 5 bases, with 5 bases separating them. Germline V CDR1 and CDR2: MNHEY, SVGEGT. The length of the CDR3 is 11 residues. CDR3 sequence reads: CASSTGDTQYF. The CDR3 nucleotides are TGTGCCAGCAGTACAGGAGATACGCAGTATTTT.

The V call is TRBV18, the J call TRBJ1-4; a possible D gene is TRBD1 (6 bases). This CDR3 comprises 18 residues. In germline, CDR1 is KGHSH, CDR2 LQKENI. Trimming cost V 3 bases and J 1 base, with 18 bases left between them. CDR3 protein: CASSPLAPQGLTNEKLFF. The CDR3, as DNA: TGTGCCAGCTCACCTCTGGCCCCTCAGGGGTTAACTAATGAAAAACTGTTTTTT.

The chain's CDR3 is CASSPKTGTLNTEAFF. CDR3 bases: TGTGCCAGCAGTCCTAAAACAGGGACCTTGAACACTGAAGCTTTCTTT. The chain carries TRBV21-1 and TRBJ1-1; the table names TRBD1, a call not compared with the DNA. TRBV21-1 corresponds to a pseudogene. The CDR3 runs 16 residues.

This chain connects TRBV19 to TRBJ1-4, with a tentative D call TRBD1 (6 bases). The ends were cut back, 4 bases at V and 13 bases at J, with 10 bases in the middle. The CDR3 consists of 11 residues. The germline V gene has CDR1 LNHDA and CDR2 SQIVND (reference sequence). CDR3 sequence reads: CASSTEGGLFF. The CDR3 bases are TGTGCCAGTAGTACTGAAGGGGGACTGTTTTTT.

CDR3 sequence: CASSQEGQGLFYGYTF. CDR3 bases: TGTGCCAGCAGCCAGGAGGGGCAGGGATTGTTCTATGGCTACACCTTC. The V and J genes are TRBV5-6 and TRBJ1-2; tentative D call: TRBD1 (5 bases). Per the germline V gene, CDR1 is SGHDT and CDR2 is YYEEEE. There are 16 residues in the CDR3. Trimming pared 4 bases from V and 4 bases from J, leaving 20 bases between.

The chain joins TRBV5-1 to TRBJ2-3, with D possibly being TRBD1 (5 bases). V was clipped by 2 bases and J by 2 bases, with 12 bases between them. The CDR3 extends over 15 amino acids. Germline loops: CDR1 SGHRS, CDR2 YFSETQ. CDR3 sequence (DNA): TGCGCCAGCAGCTTTGGGCAGGGCGACACAGATACGCAGTATTTT. It encodes CASSFGQGDTDTQYF.

The chain carries TRBV5-8 and TRBJ1-1, with D unclear. V was cut by 3 bases and J by 6 bases, with 9 bases left in between. This CDR3 region has 12 residues. Germline V gives CDR1 SGHTS, CDR2 YDEGEE. The CDR3 spells CASSYRGSEAFF. In DNA, the CDR3 is TGTGCCAGCAGCTACCGCGGGTCTGAAGCTTTCTTT.

CDR3 nucleotides: TGTGCCAGCAGTTCACTCAGGGACTGGAAGTACGAGCAGTACTTC. It encodes CASSSLRDWKYEQYF. This chain uses TRBV7-2 with TRBJ2-7, with D possibly matching TRBD2 (6 bases). V was trimmed by 6 bases and J by 4 bases, leaving 19 bases between them. In germline, CDR1 is SGHTA, CDR2 FQGNSA. The CDR3 sequence is 15 residues long.

The chain couples TRBV28 to TRBJ1-2, with 7 bases matching TRBD1. The germline CDR1 and CDR2 sequences are MDHEN and SYDVKM. The V segment lost 3 bases and the J segment 2 bases; nucleotides outside the gene matches: 3. The CDR3 has 14 residues. CDR3 DNA: TGTGCCAGCAGTTTGACAGGGAGAAACTATGGCTACACCTTC. This sequence encodes CASSLTGRNYGYTF.

V usage is TRBV6-2 or TRBV6-3 and J usage is TRBJ1-5; maybe TRBD1 (5 bases). The V end was cut by 6 bases, the J end by 4 bases, with 13 bases between. Per germline, CDR1 MNHEY and CDR2 SVGEGT. The CDR3 contains 14 residues. The CDR3, as DNA: TGTGCCAGCAGCTATGCCCAGGGAAATCAGCCCCAGCATTTT. Translated, it gives CASSYAQGNQPQHF.

The chain carries TRBV3-1 (or the pseudogene TRBV3-2) and TRBJ2-3; TRBD1 might be the D (6 bases). This CDR3 is built from 15 residues. Trimming shortened V by 4 bases and J by 0 bases, and 11 bases separated the two germline ends. Germline V gives CDR1 LGHDT, CDR2 YNNKEL (reference sequence). The CDR3 protein is CASSPGTTSTDTQYF. Here the CDR3 DNA reads TGTGCCAGCAGCCCCGGGACAACTAGCACAGATACGCAGTATTTT.